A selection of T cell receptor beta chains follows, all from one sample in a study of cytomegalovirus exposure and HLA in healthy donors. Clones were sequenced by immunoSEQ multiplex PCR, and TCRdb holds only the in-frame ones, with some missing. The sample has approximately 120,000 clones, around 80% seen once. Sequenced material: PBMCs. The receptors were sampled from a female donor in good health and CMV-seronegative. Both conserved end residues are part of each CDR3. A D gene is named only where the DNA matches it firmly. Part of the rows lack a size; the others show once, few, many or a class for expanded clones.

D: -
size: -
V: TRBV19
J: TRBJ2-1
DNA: TGTGCCAGTAGTATAGGAGAAACTTACAATGAGCAGTTCTTC
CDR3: CASSIGETYNEQFF

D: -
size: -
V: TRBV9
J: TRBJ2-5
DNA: TGTGCCAGCAGCGTGGGGGGGCCGGAGACCCAGTACTTC
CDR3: CASSVGGPETQYF

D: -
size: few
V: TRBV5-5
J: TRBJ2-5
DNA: TGTGCCAGCAGCGTTCCGGGTCGGAGCCAAGAGACCCAGTACTTC
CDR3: CASSVPGRSQETQYF

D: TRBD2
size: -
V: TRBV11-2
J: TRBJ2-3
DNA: TGTGCCAGCAGCAGACTAGCGGGGAAGGGCACAGATACGCAGTATTTT
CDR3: CASSRLAGKGTDTQYF

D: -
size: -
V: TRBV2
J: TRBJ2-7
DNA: TGTGCCAGCAGTTTACAGGGTTACGAGCAGTACTTC
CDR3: CASSLQGYEQYF

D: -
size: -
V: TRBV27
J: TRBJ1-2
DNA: TGTGCCAGCAGTGACACAGGGACCCGCTATGGCTACACCTTC
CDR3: CASSDTGTRYGYTF

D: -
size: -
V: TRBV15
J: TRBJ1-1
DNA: TGTGCCACCAGAATCGGACGGGGGAACACTGAAGCTTTCTTT
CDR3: CATRIGRGNTEAFF

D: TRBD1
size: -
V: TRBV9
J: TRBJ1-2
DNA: TGTGCCAGCAGCGTAGGCGGGACAGGGCTCGGCTACACCTTC
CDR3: CASSVGGTGLGYTF

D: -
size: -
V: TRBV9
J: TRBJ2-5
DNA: TGTGCCAGCAGCGTCGCGGGACAGATAATAGAGACCCAGTACTTC
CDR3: CASSVAGQIIETQYF

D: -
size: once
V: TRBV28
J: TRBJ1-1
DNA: TGTGCCAGCAGTCCTGGACAGAACACTGAAGCTTTCTTT
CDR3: CASSPGQNTEAFF

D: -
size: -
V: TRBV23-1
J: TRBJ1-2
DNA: TGCGCCATCTCGGGGGGGTTGGGCGGCTACACCTTC
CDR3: CAISGGLGGYTF

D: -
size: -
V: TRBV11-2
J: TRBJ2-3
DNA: TGTGCCAGCAGCCCCGGTTTCGAGTATGGTGAAGATACGCAGTATTTT
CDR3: CASSPGFEYGEDTQYF

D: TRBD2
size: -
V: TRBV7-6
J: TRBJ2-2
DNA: TGTGCCAGCAGCTTCCTAGCGGGGAACACCGGGGAGCTGTTTTTT
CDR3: CASSFLAGNTGELFF

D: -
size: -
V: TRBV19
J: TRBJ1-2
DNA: TGTGCCACCGAGCGGCGTAACTATGGCTACACCTTC
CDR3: CATERRNYGYTF

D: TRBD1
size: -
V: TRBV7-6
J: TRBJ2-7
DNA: TGTGCCAGCAGCTTCGGCGGGGACAGGGGTGACGAGCAGTACTTC
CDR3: CASSFGGDRGDEQYF

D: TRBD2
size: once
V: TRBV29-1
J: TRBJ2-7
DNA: TGCAGCGTTGAAGATGGGGGGGTCGCCAGGCTACGTAACGAGCAGTACTTC
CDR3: CSVEDGGVARLRNEQYF

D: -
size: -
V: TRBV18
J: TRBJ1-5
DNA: TGTGCCAGCTCACCAGTCAATAGCAATCAGCCCCAGCATTTT
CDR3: CASSPVNSNQPQHF